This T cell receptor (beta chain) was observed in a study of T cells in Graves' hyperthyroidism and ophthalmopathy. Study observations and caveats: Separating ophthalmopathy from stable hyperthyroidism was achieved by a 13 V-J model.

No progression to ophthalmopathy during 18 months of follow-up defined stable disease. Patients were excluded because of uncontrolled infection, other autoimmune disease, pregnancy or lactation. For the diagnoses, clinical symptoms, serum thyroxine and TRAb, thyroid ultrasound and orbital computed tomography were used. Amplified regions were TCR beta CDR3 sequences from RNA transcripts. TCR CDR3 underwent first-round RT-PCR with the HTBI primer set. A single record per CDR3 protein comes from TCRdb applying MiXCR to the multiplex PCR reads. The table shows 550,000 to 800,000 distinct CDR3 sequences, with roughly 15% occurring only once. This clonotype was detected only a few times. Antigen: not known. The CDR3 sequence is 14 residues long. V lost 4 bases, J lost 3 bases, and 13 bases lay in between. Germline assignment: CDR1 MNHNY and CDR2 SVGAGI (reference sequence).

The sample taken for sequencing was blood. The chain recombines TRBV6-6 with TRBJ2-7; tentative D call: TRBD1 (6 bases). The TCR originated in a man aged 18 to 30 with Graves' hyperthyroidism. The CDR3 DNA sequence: TGTGCCAGCAGTTTCTCGGACAGCCACTACGAGCAGTACTTC. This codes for CASSFSDSHYEQYF.